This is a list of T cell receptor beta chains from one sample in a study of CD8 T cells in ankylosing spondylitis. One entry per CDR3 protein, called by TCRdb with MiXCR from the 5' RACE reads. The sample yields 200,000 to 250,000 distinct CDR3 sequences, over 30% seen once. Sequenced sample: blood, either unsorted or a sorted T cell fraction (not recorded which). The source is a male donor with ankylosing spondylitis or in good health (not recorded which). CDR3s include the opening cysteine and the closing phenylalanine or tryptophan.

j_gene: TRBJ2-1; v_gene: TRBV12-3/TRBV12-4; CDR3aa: CASSFRTYNEQFF
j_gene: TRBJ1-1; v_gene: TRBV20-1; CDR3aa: CSARDFSGSEAFF
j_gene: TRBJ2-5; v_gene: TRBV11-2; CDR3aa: CASSFGIAGGKETQYF
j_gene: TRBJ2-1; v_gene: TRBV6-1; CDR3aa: CASSMGLGDEQFF
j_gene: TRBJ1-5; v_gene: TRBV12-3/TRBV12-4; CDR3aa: CASSFSLTSDNQPQHF
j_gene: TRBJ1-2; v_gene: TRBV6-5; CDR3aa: CASSYSLKDRLYGYTF
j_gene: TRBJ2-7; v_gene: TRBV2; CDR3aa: CASSDRYEQYF
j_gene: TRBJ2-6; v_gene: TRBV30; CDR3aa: CAWAGANVLTF
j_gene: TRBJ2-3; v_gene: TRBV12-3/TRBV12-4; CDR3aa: CASSVGLAGDTDTQYF
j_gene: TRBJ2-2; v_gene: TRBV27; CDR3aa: CASQPGLNTGELFF
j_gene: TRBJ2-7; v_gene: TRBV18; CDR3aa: CASSPHSRSSYEQYF